The 18 T cell receptor beta chains in this list originate from one sample, sequenced in a study of T-cell memory formation after mild COVID-19. TCRdb re-analysed the 5' RACE reads in MiXCR, keeping a single row per CDR3 protein. The sample lists 300,000 to 350,000 distinct CDR3 sequences; roughly a fifth were seen once. The sample taken for sequencing was PBMCs or a T cell subset sorted from them (not recorded which). Source of these receptors: a man between 18 and 29 years old who had mild COVID-19 (a few samples of this study predate the infection). Cell type and time point are not known.

This clonotype was recorded only once. The rearrangement links TRBV5-1 to TRBJ1-4; the D is unclear. Germline V CDR1 and CDR2: SGHRS, YFSETQ. Trimming shortened V by 5 bases and J by 3 bases, and 11 bases separated the two germline ends. CDR3 size: 14 residues. The CDR3 loop reads CASRMGNPNEKLFF. The CDR3 DNA reads TGCGCCAGCAGAATGGGGAACCCTAATGAAAAACTGTTTTTT.

J is TRBJ2-2 and V is TRBV7-8; D perhaps matches TRBD1 (6 bases). The CDR3 is 16 amino acids. The V gene's germline CDR1 is SGHVS and CDR2 FQNEAQ. Trimming removed 5 bases from V and 1 base from J, with 14 bases in between. The CDR3 DNA reads as TGTGCCAGCAGCAGACGACAGGCGAGGAACACCGGGGAGCTGTTTTTT. As protein: CASSRRQARNTGELFF.

This clonotype was counted a few times. V and J are TRBV12-3 or TRBV12-4 and TRBJ2-5, with D hard to call. The CDR3 extends over 12 amino acids. Between the trimmed V and J ends, which lost 6 bases and 4 bases, there was a span of 9 bases. The CDR3 DNA is TGTGCCAGCAGCCGATCAATAGAGACCCAGTACTTC. Translation gives CASSRSIETQYF.

This chain links TRBV7-2 with TRBJ1-1; 7 positions match TRBD1. Germline V CDR1 and CDR2: SGHTA, FQGNSA. The J segment lost 1 base and the V segment lost 5 bases, leaving 10 bases of the junction unmatched. The CDR3 has 16 amino acids. CDR3 DNA sequence: TGTGCCAGCAGCCCCCGGTCCGGGACAGCGAACACTGAAGCTTTCTTT. It codes for CASSPRSGTANTEAFF.

The chain has TRBV20-1 and TRBJ2-1; 8 nucleotides line up with TRBD2. This CDR3 comprises 14 residues. The J segment lost 7 bases and the V segment lost 6 bases, leaving 11 bases of the junction unmatched. Germline loops: CDR1 DFQATT, CDR2 SNEGSKA (reference sequence). CDR3 residues: CSALNPGLGNEQFF. In nucleotides, the CDR3 is TGCAGTGCCTTAAACCCGGGACTAGGAAATGAGCAGTTCTTC.

This clonotype was seen only a few times. The chain combines TRBV29-1 with TRBJ1-1, with a possible D match to TRBD1 (5 bases). Germline V gives CDR1 SQVTM, CDR2 ANQGSEA. Trimming removed 3 bases at V and 5 bases at J, with 13 bases between. The CDR3 totals 13 residues. The DNA for the CDR3 is TGCAGCGTTGATGCCCCGGGGGGTACTGAAGCTTTCTTT. Translating gives CSVDAPGGTEAFF.

This clonotype came up a few times. The chain is built from TRBV5-1 and TRBJ1-1, with unresolved D. Germline-derived CDR1 and CDR2 are SGHRS and YFSETQ. The germline V and J ends were trimmed by 0 bases and 1 base, with 7 bases remaining between them. The CDR3 sequence is 14 residues long. This CDR3 reads CASSLVTRNTEAFF. Written as DNA, the CDR3 is TGCGCCAGCAGCTTGGTCACGAGGAACACTGAAGCTTTCTTT.

This clonotype was recorded once. The rearrangement links TRBV3-1 to TRBJ1-2; maybe TRBD1 (5 bases). The CDR3 consists of 13 residues. V lost 1 base to trimming and J lost 7 bases, with 10 bases between them. From germline, CDR1 is LGHDT and CDR2 YNNKEL (reference sequence). CDR3 DNA: TGTGCCAGCAGCCAAGGCGGGGGTTCTGGCTACACCTTC. Translated: CASSQGGGSGYTF.

This clonotype was seen a handful of times. This sequence joins TRBV7-8 and TRBJ2-3; possibly TRBD2 for D (6 bases). Trimming removed 2 bases from V and 2 bases from J, with 17 bases in between. Germline V gives CDR1 SGHVS, CDR2 FQNEAQ. This CDR3 is built from 17 residues. The CDR3 DNA reads as TGTGCCAGCAGCTTATATGGATCCGGGGGACCCACAGATACGCAGTATTTT. The encoded protein is CASSLYGSGGPTDTQYF. Drawing the rest from reference TRBV7-8 and TRBJ2-3, the complete variable domain is GAGVSQSPRYKVAKRGQDVALRCDPISGHVSLFWYQQALGQGPEFLTYFQNEAQLDKSGLPSDRFFAERPEGSVSTLKIQRTQQEDSAVYLCASSLYGSGGPTDTQYFGPGTRLTVL.

V gene TRBV6-1 combines with J gene TRBJ2-5; D remains ambiguous. V was clipped by 1 base and J by 9 bases, with 15 bases between them. The length of the CDR3 is 14 residues. The germline V gene encodes CDR1 MNHNS and CDR2 SASEGT. The CDR3, as DNA: TGTGCCAGCAGTGAAGTCGGTACTCTTTGGGCCCAGTACTTC. Encoded protein: CASSEVGTLWAQYF.

CDR3 in amino acids: CASSPTQNTEAFF. The CDR3 nucleotides are TGTGCCAGCAGTCCCACACAGAACACTGAAGCTTTCTTT. This sequence joins TRBV6-1 and TRBJ1-1; D is ambiguous. The CDR3 loop spans 13 amino acids. CDR1 and CDR2 (germline): MNHNS, SASEGT. Trimming shortened V by 5 bases and J by 1 base, and 8 bases separated the two germline ends.

This clonotype was picked up many times. This chain links TRBV24-1 with TRBJ1-1; no clear D. V dropped 3 bases and J dropped 6 bases, with 7 bases sitting between them. Germline V CDR1 and CDR2: KGHDR, SFDVKD. The CDR3 extends over 12 amino acids. CDR3 in amino acids: CATSDGVAEAFF. For the CDR3, the DNA is TGTGCCACCAGTGATGGGGTGGCTGAAGCTTTCTTT.

Only a few counts were recorded for this clonotype. This sequence joins TRBV6-2 or TRBV6-3 and TRBJ2-3, with D hard to call. V was cut by 5 bases and J by 5 bases, with 20 bases left in between. There are 16 residues in the CDR3. Germline V gives CDR1 MNHEY, CDR2 SVGEGT. The CDR3: CASSGPRLYGGDTQYF. The CDR3 bases are TGTGCCAGCAGTGGCCCCCGACTTTACGGCGGAGATACGCAGTATTTT.

This clonotype was counted a few times. CDR3 sequence: CASSPRRSSYEQYF. The CDR3 DNA sequence: TGTGCCAGCAGCCCCAGACGGAGCTCCTACGAGCAGTACTTC. The chain employs TRBV7-6 and TRBJ2-7; D gene uncertain. Germline CDR1 reads SGHVS; CDR2 reads FNYEAQ. Trimming removed 5 bases from V and 0 bases from J, with 11 bases in between. This CDR3 contains 14 residues.

This clonotype was counted only a few times. The chain carries TRBV12-3 or TRBV12-4 and TRBJ2-7; TRBD1 matches 8 bases. This CDR3 region has 16 residues. The ends lost 1 base at V and 2 bases at J; junction bases unmatched: 7. The DNA of the CDR3 is TGTGCCAGCAGTTTAGGGGTAGGGGACAGGACCTACGAGCAGTACGTC. Protein product: CASSLGVGDRTYEQYV.

This chain links TRBV11-2 with TRBJ2-7; TRBD2 agrees at 7 bases. This CDR3 is built from 13 residues. J was trimmed by 8 bases and V by 1 base; bases with no gene match: 5. In germline, CDR1 is SGHAT, CDR2 FQNNGV. The CDR3 here is CASSLGGGLKQYF. DNA for the CDR3: TGTGCCAGCAGCTTAGGGGGGGGACTTAAGCAGTACTTC.

The V gene is TRBV28, the J gene TRBJ2-3, with 8 nucleotides matching TRBD1. Trimming at V came to 4 bases and at J to 5 bases, leaving 5 bases not matched to a gene. This CDR3 contains 14 residues. Germline CDR1 MDHEN, CDR2 SYDVKM. The CDR3 spells CASSSSTGGDTQYF. DNA for the CDR3: TGTGCCAGCAGTTCCTCAACAGGGGGAGATACGCAGTATTTT. Looking up the rest from reference TRBV28 and TRBJ2-3 gives the full variable domain: DVKVTQSSRYLVKRTGEKVFLECVQDMDHENMFWYRQDPGLGLRLIYFSYDVKMKEKGDIPEGYSVSREKKERFSLILESASTNQTSMYLCASSSSTGGDTQYFGPGTRLTVL.

In its sample, this clonotype was seen a few times. The chain is built from TRBV7-8 and TRBJ2-1; D is uncertain. Per the germline V gene, CDR1 is SGHVS and CDR2 is FQNEAQ. The CDR3 is 14 residues long. Trimming took off 3 bases at V and 7 bases at J, with 13 bases between the two ends. CDR3 coding DNA: TGTGCCAGCAGCTTGAGCGAAGTTAAAAATGAGCAGTTCTTC. Translating gives CASSLSEVKNEQFF.